These T cell receptor beta chains were read from a single sample in a study of regulatory T cells in long-lasting Graves disease. TCRdb independently ran MiXCR on the multiplex PCR reads; one entry per CDR3 protein. The sample has around 330,000 distinct CDR3 sequences; more than 15% are singletons. This material consisted of peripheral blood mononuclear cells (PBMCs), taken at new diagnosis, from a patient treated with antithyroid drugs. The receptors here all came from a female donor with Graves disease. Both conserved end residues are part of each CDR3. The D gene is left open where the match is weak. The listing skips clone size in some rows; elsewhere it reads once, few, many or a size class.

length: 12
D: TRBD1
J: TRBJ2-3
V: TRBV10-3
size: many
DNA: TGTGCCACGAGACAGGGGACAGATACGCAGTATTTT
CDR3: CATRQGTDTQYF

length: 15
D: -
J: TRBJ1-5
V: TRBV12-3/TRBV12-4
size: many
DNA: TGTGCCAGCAGTTTCTCCAGCTTCCTCAATCAGCCCCAGCATTTT
CDR3: CASSFSSFLNQPQHF

length: 13
D: -
J: TRBJ2-5
V: TRBV5-1
size: many
DNA: TGCGCCAGCAGCGGGAGAACTCACGAGACCCAGTACTTC
CDR3: CASSGRTHETQYF

length: 13
D: -
J: TRBJ2-7
V: TRBV3-1
size: many
DNA: TGTGCCAGCAGCCAAGATCAAGCGGGCGAGCAGTACTTC
CDR3: CASSQDQAGEQYF

length: 15
D: TRBD1
J: TRBJ2-5
V: TRBV2
size: -
DNA: TGTGCCAGCAGCTATCGGACAGGGGGCGGAGAGACCCAGTACTTC
CDR3: CASSYRTGGGETQYF

length: 16
D: -
J: TRBJ1-5
V: TRBV6-1
size: few
DNA: TGTGCCAGCAGCGCCGACCCCCCGCAGTCTAATCAGCCCCAGCATTTT
CDR3: CASSADPPQSNQPQHF

length: 15
D: TRBD1
J: TRBJ1-1
V: TRBV7-3
size: few
DNA: TGTGCCAGCAGCTTAACGGGACAGGGATACACTGAAGCTTTCTTT
CDR3: CASSLTGQGYTEAFF

length: 15
D: TRBD1
J: TRBJ1-1
V: TRBV11-3
size: -
DNA: TGTGCCAGTAGTCCTATGGACAGGGATACGCTCCGAGCTTTCTTT
CDR3: CASSPMDRDTLRAFF

length: 14
D: -
J: TRBJ2-6
V: TRBV2
size: many
DNA: TGTGCCAGCAGCGACCGGGATGGGGCCAACGTCCTGACTTTC
CDR3: CASSDRDGANVLTF

length: 15
D: TRBD2
J: TRBJ2-1
V: TRBV29-1
size: -
DNA: TGCAGCGTTGAAGGGGCTAGCGGGAGGGCGGGGGAGCAGTTCTTC
CDR3: CSVEGASGRAGEQFF

length: 18
D: -
J: TRBJ2-2
V: TRBV19
size: many
DNA: TGTGCCAGTAGTATACTCGATTATGGGCTTCCGGACACCGGGGAGCTGTTTTTT
CDR3: CASSILDYGLPDTGELFF

length: 16
D: -
J: TRBJ2-1
V: TRBV20-1
size: many
DNA: TGCAGTGCTAGAGATCTCGAGCTAGCTTACTACAATGAGCAGTTCTTC
CDR3: CSARDLELAYYNEQFF

length: 18
D: -
J: TRBJ2-6
V: TRBV9
size: few
DNA: TGTGCCAGCAGCGTAGGATCCGGGACTCTCTCTGGGGCCAACGTCCTGACTTTC
CDR3: CASSVGSGTLSGANVLTF

length: 15
D: -
J: TRBJ2-3
V: TRBV24-1
size: -
DNA: TGTGCCACCAGTGATAGCAGGAGAAGCACAGATACGCAGTATTTT
CDR3: CATSDSRRSTDTQYF

length: 15
D: -
J: TRBJ2-3
V: TRBV20-1
size: many
DNA: TGCAGTGCTAGTTCCGGGGCTGCTAGCACAGATACGCAGTATTTT
CDR3: CSASSGAASTDTQYF

length: 15
D: TRBD1
J: TRBJ1-5
V: TRBV6-2/TRBV6-3
size: few
DNA: TGTGCCAGCAGGGGGGGACAGAAACACAATCAGCCCCAGCATTTT
CDR3: CASRGGQKHNQPQHF

length: 13
D: TRBD1
J: TRBJ1-2
V: TRBV12-3/TRBV12-4
size: many
DNA: TGTGCCAGCACCGAACAGGGGAACTATGGCTACACCTTC
CDR3: CASTEQGNYGYTF

length: 16
D: -
J: TRBJ1-6
V: TRBV6-1
size: many
DNA: TGTGCCAGCAGTAAGGACAGTAACTCTTATAATTCACCCCTCCACTTT
CDR3: CASSKDSNSYNSPLHF

length: 15
D: -
J: TRBJ1-5
V: TRBV2
size: -
DNA: TGTGCCAGCAGTGATCAGGGTTCACACAATCAGCCCCAGCATTTT
CDR3: CASSDQGSHNQPQHF

length: 17
D: TRBD2
J: TRBJ2-1
V: TRBV24-1
size: -
DNA: TGTGCCACCAGTGATCCTGGGACTAGCGGGAGGGGGGATGAGCAGTTCTTC
CDR3: CATSDPGTSGRGDEQFF

length: 18
D: -
J: TRBJ2-3
V: TRBV11-2
size: many
DNA: TGTGCCAGCAGCTTAGCTCTAGGACAGCGATCTAGCACAGATACGCAGTATTTT
CDR3: CASSLALGQRSSTDTQYF

length: 19
D: -
J: TRBJ1-1
V: TRBV27
size: many
DNA: TGTGCCAGCAGTCCCAAAGTTAGGGGGAGGGGGGCGCTGAACACTGAAGCTTTCTTT
CDR3: CASSPKVRGRGALNTEAFF

length: 17
D: -
J: TRBJ1-5
V: TRBV15
size: -
DNA: TGTGCCACCAGCGCCTACCTTCCATTGGGGGGCCAACAGCCCCAGCATTTT
CDR3: CATSAYLPLGGQQPQHF

length: 15
D: TRBD2
J: TRBJ2-3
V: TRBV30
size: many
DNA: TGTGCCTGGAGTGTACTTGCGGGAGTTGAAGATACGCAGTATTTT
CDR3: CAWSVLAGVEDTQYF

length: 15
D: -
J: TRBJ2-5
V: TRBV6-1
size: few
DNA: TGTGCCAGCAGTGGCGCGACCCTCGGAGGGGAGACCCAGTACTTC
CDR3: CASSGATLGGETQYF

length: 15
D: -
J: TRBJ2-3
V: TRBV7-9
size: many
DNA: TGTGCCAGCAGCCGTCCTCGGGTAGAGGGTGATACGCAGTATTTT
CDR3: CASSRPRVEGDTQYF

length: 14
D: -
J: TRBJ2-3
V: TRBV20-1
size: few
DNA: TGCAGTGCTGACCGGGACTTGGGGCCAGATACGCAGTATTTT
CDR3: CSADRDLGPDTQYF

length: 12
D: TRBD1
J: TRBJ2-7
V: TRBV30
size: many
DNA: TGTGCCTGGACTGGGACAGATTACGAGCAGTACTTC
CDR3: CAWTGTDYEQYF

length: 16
D: -
J: TRBJ2-1
V: TRBV4-2
size: -
DNA: TGTGCCAGCAGCCAAGAACTACAGAGCTCCTACAATGAGCAGTTCTTC
CDR3: CASSQELQSSYNEQFF

length: 15
D: TRBD2
J: TRBJ2-3
V: TRBV20-1
size: many
DNA: TGCAGCGCTCATGGGACTAGCGGAATCACAGATACGCAGTATTTT
CDR3: CSAHGTSGITDTQYF

length: 15
D: TRBD1
J: TRBJ2-1
V: TRBV19
size: many
DNA: TGTGCCAGTAGTATAGGGACAGGAACCTACAATGAGCAGTTCTTC
CDR3: CASSIGTGTYNEQFF

length: 16
D: -
J: TRBJ2-5
V: TRBV12-5
size: many
DNA: TGTGCTAGTGGTTTGAGCCCCGAGGGGGGCCAAGAGACCCAGTACTTC
CDR3: CASGLSPEGGQETQYF

length: 16
D: -
J: TRBJ2-7
V: TRBV6-5
size: many
DNA: TGTGCCAGCAGTTACACCCGGGCAGGGAGTTCGTACGAGCAGTACTTC
CDR3: CASSYTRAGSSYEQYF

length: 17
D: TRBD2
J: TRBJ2-1
V: TRBV27
size: many
DNA: TGTGCCAGCAGTTTGTATGGGACTAGCGGTACCTACAATGAGCAGTTCTTC
CDR3: CASSLYGTSGTYNEQFF

length: 13
D: -
J: TRBJ2-5
V: TRBV19
size: -
DNA: TGTGCCAGTAGGTTCCCAGGGGAAGAGGCCCAGTACTTC
CDR3: CASRFPGEEAQYF

length: 16
D: -
J: TRBJ2-7
V: TRBV5-1
size: many
DNA: TGCGCCAGCAGCTTGGTTCGAGGACCCTACACCTACGAGCAGTACTTC
CDR3: CASSLVRGPYTYEQYF

length: 14
D: -
J: TRBJ2-1
V: TRBV28
size: many
DNA: TGTGCCAGCAGTTTTCGGTGGGGCGGGAATGAGCAGTTCTTC
CDR3: CASSFRWGGNEQFF

length: 14
D: -
J: TRBJ2-1
V: TRBV20-1
size: -
DNA: TGCAGTGCTAGTGGGGGACACCCGGACAATGAGCAGTTCTTC
CDR3: CSASGGHPDNEQFF

length: 18
D: TRBD1
J: TRBJ2-4
V: TRBV2
size: -
DNA: TGTACCAGCAGTAATTTTTTTACAGGGGGCATGTCCAAAAACATTCAGTACTTC
CDR3: CTSSNFFTGGMSKNIQYF

length: 16
D: -
J: TRBJ1-3
V: TRBV3-1
size: many
DNA: TGTGCCAGCAGCCAATGGGTAGGCCCCTCTGGAAACACCATATATTTT
CDR3: CASSQWVGPSGNTIYF

length: 18
D: TRBD1
J: TRBJ2-6
V: TRBV10-3
size: many
DNA: TGTGCCATCAGCGCACCAGACAGGGGGTTCTCTGGGGCCAACGTCCTGACTTTC
CDR3: CAISAPDRGFSGANVLTF

length: 16
D: TRBD1
J: TRBJ1-5
V: TRBV5-5
size: many
DNA: TGTGCCAGCAGCTCAGAACAGGGGCTCATCAATCAGCCCCAGCATTTT
CDR3: CASSSEQGLINQPQHF

length: 17
D: TRBD1
J: TRBJ1-2
V: TRBV28
size: many
DNA: TGTGCCAGCAGTTTATCGGTCGGGACAGGGGATATCTATGGCTACACCTTC
CDR3: CASSLSVGTGDIYGYTF

length: 19
D: TRBD1
J: TRBJ2-1
V: TRBV12-3/TRBV12-4
size: many
DNA: TGTGCCAGCAGGTGGACAGGGGGGGGGACGGGAGGGTCCTACAATGAGCAGTTCTTC
CDR3: CASRWTGGGTGGSYNEQFF